What follows is one TCR beta chain and its context. In this sample, this clonotype turned up a few times. Its cognate antigen has yet to be identified. No clone much larger than this one lies a single base away; base qualities are absent. Between the V and J ends, shortened by 7 bases and 2 bases respectively, the junction contains 11 bases. Counted from cysteine to phenylalanine, this CDR3 has 13 amino acids. Here the CDR3 DNA is all that survives: 39 bases in frame from base 1. Based on the germline V gene, the CDR1 and CDR2 sequences are MNHEY and SVGAGI. This entry belongs to a study of blood T cells in healthy people across ages (dated by TCRdb to between 2014 and 2017). As for the study more broadly: In model experiments, template switching captured about one uniquely barcoded TCR beta cDNA molecule for every two T cells. To track age-related changes in TCR beta repertoire diversity, the study relied on deep sequencing normalized with unique cDNA molecular identifiers. Donors were grouped into four age groups: young (average about 15 years), middle-aged (roughly 38), aged (62) and long-lived (roughly 80). Two additional independent replicas of 1 million unique cDNA reads from the same blood draw were analyzed for two donors (one aged 18 to 30 and one aged 80 or older). Study-wide conclusions, independent of this receptor: The percentage of naive T cells measured by flow cytometry correlated strongly with observed TCR beta diversity. Observed TCR beta diversity per million T cells fell roughly linearly with age, and a significant reduction was already apparent by age around 36. Estimates of total diversity from one million sequenced T cells were regarded as lower bounds and underestimates. Conclusive comparison of naive and antigen-experienced compartments was prevented by the profiling of bulk unsorted PBMCs. Compared with the aged group, the long-lived group had more naive CD4+ T cells, fewer expanded clones and increased TCR diversity, suggesting age selection. Donor CMV infection status was unknown, potentially confounding age-related changes in expanded clonotypes.

Donors were under 40 systemically healthy Caucasian individuals from Russia aged roughly 6 to 90 years. Approximately 9.3 milliliters of peripheral blood were drawn from each donor into EDTA-treated Vacutainer tubes. Ficoll-Paque density-gradient centrifugation was used to isolate PBMCs, with at least 6.5 million per sample. Total RNA was extracted from PBMCs with Trizol reagent, with at least 6 micrograms obtained per sample. Naive CD45RAhigh/CD27high T cell percentages were measured by flow cytometry on a PBMC aliquot from every donor. Library preparation used 5' RACE. Instrument used: Illumina HiSeq 2500. A second PCR of roughly 6 to 12 cycles was run with a J-beta primer mix and a sample-barcoded 5' primer. Each TCR beta cDNA molecule received a unique molecular identifier from a template-switch 5' adaptor carrying 12 random nucleotides. At least 2.5 million CDR3-containing paired-end reads were obtained from each sample. First-strand cDNA synthesis was performed from all RNA using the Mint cDNA synthesis kit, with priming by a TRBC-specific oligonucleotide. Following uracil-DNA glycosylase treatment, a first 18-cycle PCR with universal primers M1SS and BC2_uni_R was performed on all cDNA. Regarding the original processing steps: Normalization of each sample was performed by random selection of 1 million high-quality reads, each carrying a distinct molecular identifier. Instead of being binned into consensus sequences, reads that shared molecular identifiers were thrown out. MiTCR, run with a Q25 quality threshold and the strictest error-elimination algorithm, handled CDR3 identification, clonotype clustering and error correction. A nonparametric unseen species model with Euler transformation was used to estimate lower-bound total TCR beta diversity. Through fastp at Q25 and MiXCR, TCRdb rebuilt clones from the public reads, retaining in-frame beta chains. CDR3 protein duplicates are merged, each entry listing the most common genes and DNA. TCRdb, not the authors, supplied the V and J calls. The sample records hundreds of thousands of distinct CDR3 sequences, around 24% of which are singletons. Of the sample, less than 9% falls within the top ten clones.

The sample also formed part of further work on T cells of mothers and their children. As the second paper documents: Donors were nine systemically healthy Caucasian individuals: three mothers and their six children. cDNA synthesis used all of the extracted RNA, with approximately 1.4 ug of RNA in each 15 ul reaction. In the second PCR, the M1S primer added sample barcodes and 2-4 random nucleotides. Over 8 million TCR beta CDR3 reads came from each mother, compared with several million reads from each child. Thymic selection shapes the output of TCR recombination in a similar way in related and unrelated pairs, and inherited differences have a minor effect. Related mother-child pairs always showed normalized repertoire overlap that was slightly higher than in unrelated mother-child pairs, though the difference was never significant. No persistent microchimeric T cell clones were found, with a detection sensitivity of 80 to 100 clones per million clonotypes. In the study, deep NGS was used to compare the TCR beta repertoires of mothers and children, and features distinguishing related mother-child pairs from unrelated individuals were sought. Mothers averaged roughly 36 +/- 4 years of age and children averaged about 10 +/- 4 years. Libraries were sequenced on Illumina HiSeq 2000 with 100+100 nt paired-end reads after adapter ligation with NEBNext reagents. To prevent cross-contamination, the mother and child libraries were prepared a month apart and were sequenced in separate runs. Between about 500,000 and 2,100,000 distinct TCR beta clonotypes were identified per donor. Naive TCR beta clonotypes were estimated from low-frequency clonotypes matched to each donor's FACS-determined naive share, without sorting.

The specimen sequenced was blood. The chain uses TRBV6-5 and TRBJ1-2; TRBD1 is perhaps the D gene, given 6 matching bases. The TCR originated in a boy between 10 and 17 years old in good health. The CDR3 sequence is CASKGGQNYGYTF. In nucleotide form, the sequence is TGTGCCAGCAAGGGGGGGCAGAACTATGGCTACACCTTC.